The 7 T cell receptor beta chains given below trace back to one sample, sequenced in a study of blood T cell repertoires in COVID-19. Some clones are missing from TCRdb's copy, which holds only in-frame ones; the method was immunoSEQ multiplex PCR. The sample lists about 400,000 clones, 89% occurring once. Sequenced input: PBMCs or T cells enriched from blood (not recorded which). Receptors originate from a woman in her 30s who had recovered from COVID-19.

J is TRBJ2-1 and V is TRBV18; 10 nucleotides agree with TRBD2. The trim removed 3 bases at V and 0 bases at J, leaving 2 bases unmatched. The germline V gene encodes CDR1 KGHSH and CDR2 LQKENI. This CDR3 spans 16 amino acids. The CDR3 reads CASSPLAGGSYNEQFF. In DNA, the CDR3 is TGTGCCAGCTCACCCTTAGCGGGAGGCTCCTACAATGAGCAGTTCTTC.

The chain uses TRBV2 and TRBJ1-6; TRBD1 matches at 11 bases. CDR1 and CDR2 (germline): SNHLY, FYNNEI. V shed 7 bases and J 9 bases; nucleotides not matched to a gene: 5. CDR3 size: 14 residues. CDR3 nucleotides: TGTGCCAGCACCGGACAGGGGGCTCCTTCACCCCTCCACTTT. This gives the protein CASTGQGAPSPLHF.

About this clone itself: At the DNA level, this CDR3 is encoded by other sequences in the same sample as well. J is TRBJ1-4 and V is TRBV9; no firm D call. Germline values: CDR1 SGDLS, CDR2 YYNGEE. The length of the CDR3 is 15 residues. The germline V and J ends were trimmed by 5 bases and 0 bases, with 11 bases remaining between them. The CDR3 DNA follows: TGTGCCAGCAGTGCCACTGGTGCAACTAATGAAAAACTGTTTTTT. Encoded protein: CASSATGATNEKLFF.

J is TRBJ1-1 and V is TRBV7-8; perhaps TRBD1 as D (6 bases). Trimming cost V 5 bases and J 5 bases, with 15 bases left between them. This CDR3 has 14 amino acids. CDR1 is SGHVS, CDR2 FQNEAQ, per germline. The CDR3 sequence is CASSLFEGVTEAFF. The CDR3 coding sequence is TGTGCCAGCAGCCTTTTTGAGGGGGTTACTGAAGCTTTCTTT.

This chain joins TRBV7-2 and TRBJ2-2, with 8 nucleotides matching TRBD1. The ends lost 3 bases at V and 6 bases at J; junction bases unmatched: 3. This CDR3 is built from 14 residues. The germline gives CDR1 SGHTA, CDR2 FQGNSA. The CDR3 DNA reads TGTGCCAGCAGCTTTAACAGGGGGGCCGGGGAGCTGTTTTTT. This gives the protein CASSFNRGAGELFF.

V usage is TRBV5-1 and J usage is TRBJ1-3; D remains ambiguous. The CDR3 loop spans 15 amino acids. V was trimmed by 0 bases and J by 4 bases, leaving 11 bases between them. The germline V gene encodes CDR1 SGHRS and CDR2 YFSETQ. CDR3 sequence (DNA): TGCGCCAGCAGCTTGGCTATGGGCCGGGGAAACACCATATATTTT. Residues: CASSLAMGRGNTIYF.

This chain connects TRBV25-1 to TRBJ1-1; D is undetermined. This CDR3 is 16 amino acids long. Germline loops: CDR1 MGHDK, CDR2 SYGVNS. V lost 4 bases to trimming and J lost 3 bases, with 18 bases between them. The CDR3 sequence: CASSADLGSVHTEAFF. The CDR3, as DNA: TGTGCCAGCAGTGCGGACTTAGGGAGTGTGCACACTGAAGCTTTCTTT.